A single sample is the source of the 21 T cell receptor beta chains below, sequenced in a study of T cells in Graves' hyperthyroidism and ophthalmopathy. Amplification targeted TCR beta CDR3 regions from RNA transcripts. During a first-round RT-PCR of the TCR CDR3, the HTBI primer set was used. In TCRdb, the multiplex PCR reads were re-called with MiXCR into one record per CDR3 protein. Altogether about 350,000 distinct CDR3 sequences are present, roughly 14% being singletons, with the ten largest covering roughly 24%. Sequencing was performed on blood. The receptors come from a woman aged 30 to 39 with Graves' hyperthyroidism.

The table lists this clonotype with many counts. The rearrangement joins TRBV28 to TRBJ2-3; possible D gene TRBD1, 5 bases. Germline-derived CDR1 and CDR2 are MDHEN and SYDVKM. V was pared by 3 bases and J by 5 bases, with 15 bases between. This CDR3 is built from 15 residues. The CDR3 region is CASSLEGAVGDTQYF. CDR3 bases: TGTGCCAGCAGTTTGGAAGGGGCCGTGGGAGATACGCAGTATTTT.

The chain links TRBV9 to TRBJ2-7; D ambiguous. V was trimmed by 3 bases and J by 0 bases, leaving 10 bases between them. Germline-derived CDR1 and CDR2 are SGDLS and YYNGEE. This CDR3 has 14 amino acids. The CDR3 DNA reads as TGTGCCAGCAGCGCTTCGCCGTCCTCCTACGAGCAGTACTTC. Residues: CASSASPSSYEQYF.

The rearrangement uses TRBV20-1 and TRBJ2-3; maybe TRBD2 (6 bases). Trimming cost V 4 bases and J 0 bases, with 17 bases left between them. Looked up from germline, CDR1 is DFQATT and CDR2 is SNEGSKA (reference sequence). The CDR3 is 16 residues long. The CDR3 region is CSAKNFGGGSTDTQYF. Here the CDR3 DNA reads TGCAGTGCTAAGAATTTCGGCGGAGGGAGCACAGATACGCAGTATTTT.

This clonotype came up a few times. This chain links TRBV6-1 with TRBJ2-5; D is unresolved. The CDR3 has 13 amino acids. Trimming took 7 bases from V and 6 from J, leaving 15 bases between them. Germline-derived CDR1 and CDR2 are MNHNS and SASEGT. Here the CDR3 reads CASKPLGSQTQYF. The CDR3 DNA follows: TGTGCCAGCAAGCCTTTGGGTAGCCAGACCCAGTACTTC.

This chain joins TRBV14 and TRBJ2-3; TRBD2 might be the D (6 bases). CDR1 is SGHDN, CDR2 FVKESK, per germline. Trimming shortened V by 0 bases and J by 5 bases, and 12 bases separated the two germline ends. The CDR3 is 15 amino acids. This CDR3 reads CASSQEKEAGDTQYF. The CDR3, as DNA: TGTGCCAGCAGCCAAGAGAAGGAAGCGGGAGATACGCAGTATTTT.

This clonotype was observed a handful of times. This sequence joins TRBV18 and TRBJ2-6; 8 nucleotides align to TRBD2. Germline V gene data show CDR1 as KGHSH and CDR2 as LQKENI. This CDR3 contains 19 residues. V gave up 2 bases and J gave up 0 bases; unmatched junction bases: 9. This chain's CDR3 is CASSPGRGGRPSGANVLTF. CDR3 nucleotide sequence: TGTGCCAGCTCACCAGGACGGGGGGGAAGGCCCTCTGGGGCCAACGTCCTGACTTTC.

This clonotype came up many times. This chain connects TRBV27 to TRBJ1-6; 8 nucleotides line up with TRBD1. With V trimmed by 6 bases and J by 7 bases, 8 bases remained unmatched. Germline V CDR1 and CDR2: MNHEY, SMNVEV (reference sequence). The CDR3 length is 15 residues. In DNA, the CDR3 is TGTGCCAGCAGCCGAGACAGGGGATGGAATTCACCCCTCCACTTT. As protein: CASSRDRGWNSPLHF.

In this sample, this clonotype turned up many times. This chain joins TRBV7-4 and TRBJ2-3; maybe TRBD2 (6 bases). V lost 8 bases to trimming and J lost 4 bases, with 25 bases between them. Per the germline V gene, CDR1 is SGHVT and CDR2 is SQSDAQ. The CDR3 covers 17 residues. The CDR3 region has the DNA TGTGCCAGCGAGAAAGCGGCAGGATCTAGGAGGGCAGATACGCAGTATTTT. It translates to CASEKAAGSRRADTQYF.

This clonotype appeared a few times. The CDR3 DNA reads as TGCAGCGTTGAGCCGGGAGGGCCAGATACGCAGTATTTT. Translation gives CSVEPGGPDTQYF. The chain recombines TRBV29-1 with TRBJ2-3, with 8 positions matching TRBD2. Looked up from germline, CDR1 is SQVTM and CDR2 is ANQGSEA. The V gene end was trimmed by 3 bases and the J gene end by 4 bases; junction bases not matched to a gene: 3. The CDR3 length is 13 residues.

This clonotype has a count of ten or more. The J gene is TRBJ2-3, the V gene TRBV20-1; TRBD1 aligns across 10 bases. This CDR3 has 15 amino acids. Germline V lookup: CDR1 DFQATT, CDR2 SNEGSKA (reference sequence). The J segment lost 0 bases and the V segment lost 6 bases, leaving 6 bases of the junction unmatched. The CDR3 bases are TGCAGTGCGTCCGGGACAGGGGATAGCACAGATACGCAGTATTTT. The encoded protein is CSASGTGDSTDTQYF.

Ten or more counts support this clonotype. V usage is TRBV12-3 or TRBV12-4 and J usage is TRBJ1-2; 8 positions match TRBD1. The CDR3 sequence is 15 residues long. J lost 7 bases, V lost 7 bases, and 14 bases had no gene match. Written as DNA, the CDR3 is TGTGCCAGCATTAACAGGGGGGCGGAAGGAGCTGGCTACACCTTC. It yields the protein CASINRGAEGAGYTF.

This clonotype was recorded at least ten times. The rearrangement uses TRBV15 and TRBJ2-7, with TRBD2 as a possible D gene (6 bases). The CDR3 length is 17 residues. Trimming took off 0 bases at V and 0 bases at J, with 15 bases between the two ends. The germline V gene has CDR1 LNHNV and CDR2 YYDKDF (reference sequence). The CDR3 protein is CATSRDFGTQSSYEQYF. CDR3 bases: TGTGCCACCAGCAGAGATTTCGGGACTCAGAGCTCCTACGAGCAGTACTTC.

This chain links TRBV3-1 with TRBJ2-1, with D unresolved. V lost 3 bases to trimming and J lost 0 bases, with 12 bases between them. CDR1 and CDR2 from the germline V gene are LGHDT and YNNKEL (reference sequence). The CDR3 totals 16 residues. CDR3 residues: CASSHAQGFSYNEQFF. The CDR3 DNA follows: TGTGCCAGCAGCCACGCTCAAGGATTCTCCTACAATGAGCAGTTCTTC.

This clonotype has a handful of counts. The chain recombines TRBV7-9 with TRBJ2-7, with 8 positions matching TRBD2. The CDR3 loop spans 16 amino acids. In germline, CDR1 is SEHNR, CDR2 FQNEAQ (reference sequence). Trimming removed 2 bases from V and 5 bases from J; junction bases left unmatched: 11. The CDR3 region is CASSLPAGVPFNEQYF. DNA of the CDR3: TGTGCCAGCAGCTTACCAGCGGGAGTCCCCTTCAACGAGCAGTACTTC.

The V call is TRBV29-1, the J call TRBJ1-2; 9 bases map to TRBD1. Germline V lookup: CDR1 SQVTM, CDR2 ANQGSEA. V lost 4 bases and J lost 0; bases outside the gene matches: 6. The CDR3 contains 15 residues. In nucleotides, the CDR3 is TGCAGCGTTGTCGGGGGACAGGGCACTAACTATGGCTACACCTTC. Protein sequence: CSVVGGQGTNYGYTF.

There are many counts of this clonotype. The chain combines TRBV2 with TRBJ2-7; perhaps D is TRBD1 or TRBD2 (6 bases each). The CDR3 has 16 residues. CDR1 is SNHLY and CDR2 is FYNNEI in the germline V gene. V shed 6 bases and J shed 3 bases, with 21 bases lying between them. CDR3 DNA: TGTGCCAGCAGACCCCTCAGGGGAGGAACCTTCTACGAGCAGTACTTC. This encodes CASRPLRGGTFYEQYF.

This clonotype has ten or more counts. The V call is TRBV28, the J call TRBJ2-3; D possibly uses TRBD1 or TRBD2 (5 bases each). The CDR3 spans 14 residues. The germline V gene encodes CDR1 MDHEN and CDR2 SYDVKM. Trimming removed 5 bases at V and 5 bases at J, with 14 bases between. The CDR3 protein is CASSEGIPLDTQYF. The CDR3 DNA reads as TGTGCCAGCAGTGAGGGGATCCCGTTAGATACGCAGTATTTT. The full variable domain, its missing parts supplied by reference TRBV28 and TRBJ2-3, is DVKVTQSSRYLVKRTGEKVFLECVQDMDHENMFWYRQDPGLGLRLIYFSYDVKMKEKGDIPEGYSVSREKKERFSLILESASTNQTSMYLCASSEGIPLDTQYFGPGTRLTVL.

Only a few counts were recorded for this clonotype. CDR3 protein: CASTLTGMETQYF. CDR3 in DNA: TGTGCCAGCACCCTGACAGGGATGGAGACCCAGTACTTC. The chain has TRBV18 and TRBJ2-5, with 7 bases fitting TRBD1. The CDR3 spans 13 residues. The V segment lost 8 bases and the J segment 5 bases; nucleotides outside the gene matches: 8. Per the germline V gene, CDR1 is KGHSH and CDR2 is LQKENI. The full variable domain, completed using reference TRBV18 and TRBJ2-5, is NAGVMQNPRHLVRRRGQEARLRCSPMKGHSHVYWYRQLPEEGLKFMVYLQKENIIDESGMPKERFSAEFPKEGPSILRIQQVVRGDSAAYFCASTLTGMETQYFGPGTRLLVL.

Of note for this clonotype: At one boundary the junction diverges from the germline segment, which might be a read error. The chain carries TRBV10-3 and TRBJ2-7; D is undetermined. Germline assignment: CDR1 ENHRY and CDR2 SYGVKD. The CDR3 spans 14 residues. The chain's CDR3 is CTISVGLNPYEQYF. The CDR3 DNA follows: TGTACCATCAGTGTAGGGTTAAACCCCTACGAGCAGTACTTC.

J is TRBJ1-6 and V is TRBV3-1, with 8 positions matching TRBD1. Germline CDR1 is LGHDT and CDR2 is YNNKEL (reference sequence). Trimming cost V 1 base and J 9 bases; bases outside gene matches: 11. The CDR3 extends over 17 amino acids. The DNA of the CDR3 is TGTGCCAGCAGCCAAGGTGTTGGACAGGGTACTACTTCACCCCTCCACTTT. Translating gives CASSQGVGQGTTSPLHF. Variable domain in full (rest from reference TRBV3-1 and TRBJ1-6): DTAVSQTPKYLVTQMGNDKSIKCEQNLGHDTMYWYKQDSKKFLKIMFSYNNKELIINETVPNRFSPKSPDKAHLNLHINSLELGDSAVYFCASSQGVGQGTTSPLHFGNGTRLTVT.

This clonotype was observed at least ten times. The J gene is TRBJ1-1, the V gene TRBV11-2; D gene ambiguous. Between the trimmed V and J ends, which lost 6 bases and 1 base, there was a span of 12 bases. The CDR3 is 14 residues long. Per germline, CDR1 SGHAT and CDR2 FQNNGV. The CDR3 reads CASRQPETNTEAFF. DNA of the CDR3: TGTGCCAGCAGGCAACCTGAGACGAACACTGAAGCTTTCTTT.